Below, 15 T cell receptor beta chains from the same sample are listed, as sequenced in a study of blood T cell repertoires in COVID-19. Generated by immunoSEQ multiplex PCR, the TCRdb table keeps only in-frame clones and is missing some. The sample lists around 310,000 clones, roughly 89% seen once, with roughly a tenth in the top ten. Sequencing was done on a sample of PBMCs or T cells enriched from blood (not recorded which). The receptors stem from a woman aged 25 to 45 who had recovered from COVID-19.

A single count supports this clone. This sequence joins TRBV25-1 and TRBJ1-1; no definite D call. CDR3 length: 14 residues. V dropped 2 bases and J dropped 2 bases, with 9 bases sitting between them. The germline CDR1 and CDR2 sequences are MGHDK and SYGVNS. The CDR3 reads CASSEIGTNTEAFF. In DNA, the CDR3 is TGTGCCAGCAGTGAAATTGGCACAAACACTGAAGCTTTCTTT.

The V and J genes are TRBV6-5 and TRBJ2-7, with 10 nucleotides matching TRBD1. V lost 0 bases and J lost 3; bases outside the gene matches: 2. The CDR3 sequence is 15 residues long. The germline V gene encodes CDR1 MNHEY and CDR2 SVGAGI. The CDR3 DNA is TGTGCCAGCAGTTACTCCCGGGACAGGGGCTACGAGCAGTACTTC. Its protein is CASSYSRDRGYEQYF.

The rearrangement links TRBV5-4 to TRBJ2-1; D possibly corresponds to TRBD1 (6 bases). The CDR3 spans 12 residues. V gave up 5 bases and J gave up 9 bases, with 12 bases separating them. The germline V gene encodes CDR1 SGHNT and CDR2 YYREEE (reference sequence). The CDR3 reads CASSSRGGEQFF. CDR3 coding DNA: TGTGCCAGCAGTTCCAGGGGCGGTGAGCAGTTCTTC. Filled out from reference TRBV5-4 and TRBJ2-1, the complete variable domain reads ETGVTQSPTHLIKTRGQQVTLRCSSQSGHNTVSWYQQALGQGPQFIFQYYREEENGRGNFPPRFSGLQFPNYSSELNVNALELDDSALYLCASSSRGGEQFFGPGTRLTVL.

The V gene is TRBV28, the J gene TRBJ1-5; the D is unclear. Per germline, CDR1 MDHEN and CDR2 SYDVKM. Between the trimmed V and J ends, which lost 4 bases and 9 bases, there was a span of 7 bases. This CDR3 has 11 residues. The DNA of the CDR3 is TGTGCCAGCAGTTATACGAGGCCCCAGCATTTT. Amino acids: CASSYTRPQHF.

CDR3 coding DNA: TGCGCCAGCAGCTTGGTCCGGACAGTATCTTACAATGAGCAGTTCTTC. Translated: CASSLVRTVSYNEQFF. The chain combines TRBV5-1 with TRBJ2-1; weak D call: TRBD1 (6 bases). The germline V and J ends were trimmed by 0 bases and 4 bases, with 14 bases remaining between them. CDR3 length: 16 amino acids. Germline V gene lookup returns CDR1 SGHRS and CDR2 YFSETQ.

The genes are TRBV3-1 (or the pseudogene TRBV3-2) and TRBJ2-7; 9 bases agree with TRBD2. Germline CDR1 LGHDT, CDR2 YNNKEL (reference sequence). The CDR3 totals 14 residues. The V gene end was trimmed by 6 bases and the J gene end by 6 bases; junction bases not matched to a gene: 9. CDR3 sequence (DNA): TGTGCCAGCAGGCGTCGGACTAGCGATACCGAGCAGTACTTC. Translating gives CASRRRTSDTEQYF.

The CDR3 sequence is CASRTGITEAFF. In DNA, the CDR3 is TGTGCCAGTAGGACAGGTATCACTGAAGCTTTCTTT. The chain combines TRBV19 with TRBJ1-1, with D possibly TRBD1 on 6 matching bases. Germline values: CDR1 LNHDA, CDR2 SQIVND (reference sequence). The ends were cut back, 6 bases at V and 4 bases at J, with 9 bases in the middle. This CDR3 has 12 amino acids.

This chain links TRBV13 with TRBJ2-4; 11 nucleotides agree with TRBD2. This CDR3 is built from 16 residues. After removal of 4 bases from V and 8 bases from J, the junction contained 10 bases not matched to a gene. Looked up from germline, CDR1 is PRHDT and CDR2 is FYEKMQ (reference sequence). CDR3 DNA: TGTGCCAGCAGCTCCGCTACTAGCGGGAGTTCTGACATTCAGTACTTC. It specifies CASSSATSGSSDIQYF. Full variable domain (remainder filled in from reference TRBV13 and TRBJ2-4): AAGVIQSPRHLIKEKRETATLKCYPIPRHDTVYWYQQGPGQDPQFLISFYEKMQSDKGSIPDRFSAQQFSDYHSELNMSSLELGDSALYFCASSSATSGSSDIQYFGAGTRLSVL.

V gene TRBV7-2 combines with J gene TRBJ2-3; unclear D gene. Germline loops: CDR1 SGHTA, CDR2 FQGNSA. V lost 4 bases and J 2 bases, leaving 13 bases between the germline ends. The length of the CDR3 is 15 residues. CDR3 amino acids: CASSYAVYNTDTQYF. The DNA of the CDR3 is TGTGCCAGCAGCTATGCGGTTTACAACACAGATACGCAGTATTTT.

The V and J genes are TRBV21-1 and TRBJ2-7; the D call in the table, TRBD2, was not verified against the DNA. TRBV21-1 is classified as a pseudogene. This CDR3 contains 15 residues. For the CDR3, the DNA is TGTGCCAGCAGCGGAGCGGGGGGGACGTCATACGAGCAGTACTTC. Its translation is CASSGAGGTSYEQYF.

This clone was seen more than once but under ten times. The rearrangement joins TRBV15 to TRBJ2-1, with 8 bases matching TRBD1. Germline-derived CDR1 and CDR2 are LNHNV and YYDKDF (reference sequence). The V gene end was trimmed by 6 bases and the J gene end by 0 bases; junction bases not matched to a gene: 4. The CDR3 has 15 amino acids. CDR3 in amino acids: CATSRTGYSYNEQFF. For the CDR3, the DNA is TGTGCCACCAGTAGGACAGGGTACTCCTACAATGAGCAGTTCTTC.

The V and J genes are TRBV6-5 and TRBJ2-1, with D possibly being TRBD2 (6 bases). This CDR3 is built from 14 residues. Germline V gene data show CDR1 as MNHEY and CDR2 as SVGAGI. Trimming stripped 3 bases from V and 9 bases from J, with 15 bases between. The CDR3 here is CASSYTRELGEQFF. The CDR3 DNA is TGTGCCAGCAGTTATACCCGGGAGTTGGGTGAGCAGTTCTTC.

The chain is built from TRBV7-3 and TRBJ2-3; D call uncertain. The CDR3 runs 14 residues. Trimming left V 3 bases short and J 2 bases short, with 9 bases between. The germline CDR1 and CDR2 sequences are SGHTA and FQGTGA. This CDR3 is CASSLSDHTDTQYF. In DNA, the CDR3 is TGTGCCAGCAGCTTGAGCGATCACACAGATACGCAGTATTTT.

This clone appeared once. The chain carries TRBV5-4 and TRBJ2-7, with 9 bases aligning to TRBD2. The CDR3 has 16 amino acids. Germline V gene sequence: CDR1 SGHNT, CDR2 YYREEE (reference sequence). Germline trimming cut 3 bases from V and 5 bases from J; bases unmatched to any gene: 12. The CDR3 DNA sequence: TGTGCCAGCAGCTCCCCTGGCGGGAGGGCCCATAACGAGCAGTACTTC. This encodes CASSSPGGRAHNEQYF.

The chain carries TRBV7-8 and TRBJ2-4; 11 bases are shared with TRBD2. The germline V gene has CDR1 SGHVS and CDR2 FQNEAQ. This CDR3 has 15 amino acids. V gave up 8 bases and J gave up 5 bases; unmatched junction bases: 8. The CDR3 is CASGAPGLAENIQYF. The CDR3 region has the DNA TGTGCCAGCGGAGCTCCGGGACTAGCGGAAAACATTCAGTACTTC.